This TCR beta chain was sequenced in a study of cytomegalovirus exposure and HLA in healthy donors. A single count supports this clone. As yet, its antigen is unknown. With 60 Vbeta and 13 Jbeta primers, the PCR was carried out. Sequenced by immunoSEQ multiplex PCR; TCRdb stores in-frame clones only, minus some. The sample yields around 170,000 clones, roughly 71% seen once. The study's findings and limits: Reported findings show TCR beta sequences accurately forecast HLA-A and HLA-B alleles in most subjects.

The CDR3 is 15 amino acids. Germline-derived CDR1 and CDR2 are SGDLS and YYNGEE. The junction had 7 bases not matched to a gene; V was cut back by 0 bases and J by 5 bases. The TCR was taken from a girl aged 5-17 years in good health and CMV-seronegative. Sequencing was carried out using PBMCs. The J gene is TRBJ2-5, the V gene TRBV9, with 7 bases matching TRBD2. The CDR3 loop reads CASSVGEGSRETQYF. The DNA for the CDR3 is TGTGCCAGCAGCGTAGGGGAGGGGTCCCGGGAGACCCAGTACTTC.